Following are 25 T cell receptor beta chains from one sample sequenced in a study of blood T cells in healthy people across ages. Through a sample-barcoded 5' primer and a J-beta primer mix, a second PCR was run for 7 to 11 cycles. Via MiXCR, TCRdb re-called the 5' RACE reads, giving one row per CDR3 protein. This sample yields 800,000 to 1,300,000 distinct CDR3 sequences, of which less than 25% are seen a single time; about 0.8% belongs to the top ten. The sample also formed part of further work on T cells of mothers and their children.

The sequenced sample was blood. These receptors were taken from a girl aged 2 to 10 in good health.

This clonotype was seen more than once but under ten times. The V call is TRBV20-1, the J call TRBJ1-1; D remains unclear. V was cut by 0 bases and J by 6 bases, with 8 bases left in between. The CDR3 consists of 12 residues. Germline CDR1 and CDR2: DFQATT and SNEGSKA (reference sequence). In nucleotides, the CDR3 is TGCAGTGCTAGAGATAAGGCGGCTGAAGCTTTCTTT. It translates to CSARDKAAEAFF.

The genes are TRBV15 and TRBJ2-5; 7 nucleotides agree with TRBD1. The V and J ends lost 5 bases and 5 bases, in that order; junction bases with no gene match: 8. The CDR3 spans 14 residues. Germline V gene data show CDR1 as LNHNV and CDR2 as YYDKDF (reference sequence). The CDR3 bases are TGTGCCACCAGCTCGACAGGGTTCTTGGAGACCCAGTACTTC. Protein sequence: CATSSTGFLETQYF.

This clonotype was picked up a small number of times. The chain links TRBV7-9 to TRBJ1-4, with D perhaps TRBD1 (6 bases). Germline assignment: CDR1 SEHNR and CDR2 FQNEAQ (reference sequence). This CDR3 is built from 17 residues. V was trimmed by 1 base and J by 2 bases, leaving 14 bases between them. The CDR3 DNA sequence: TGTGCCAGCAGCTTAGACAGTACAGGGCGTACTAATGAAAAACTGTTTTTT. It is translated as CASSLDSTGRTNEKLFF. Based on the CDR3 plus reference TRBV7-9 and TRBJ1-4, the full variable domain is DTGVSQNPRHKITKRGQNVTFRCDPISEHNRLYWYRQTLGQGPEFLTYFQNEAQLEKSRLLSDRFSAERPKGSFSTLEIQRTEQGDSAMYLCASSLDSTGRTNEKLFFGSGTQLSVL.

This clonotype was counted only a few times. One junction end does not reproduce the germline sequence, and a read error may be involved. The gene calls are TRBV28 and TRBJ2-1, with a weak D call TRBD1 (7 bases). Germline V CDR1 and CDR2: MDHEN, SYDVKM. The CDR3 runs 11 residues. The CDR3 bases are TGTGCCAGCGCCATGGAGACAGGGAGGTACTTC. Residues: CASAMETGRYF.

V and J are TRBV4-1 and TRBJ2-1, with D uncertain. Germline-derived CDR1 and CDR2 are MGHRA and YSYEKL. Trimming removed 0 bases at V and 8 bases at J, with 11 bases between. The CDR3 runs 14 residues. The CDR3: CASSQELGKYEQFF. Written as DNA, the CDR3 is TGCGCCAGCAGCCAAGAGCTGGGGAAGTATGAGCAGTTCTTC.

This chain uses TRBV9 with TRBJ1-6, with D unresolved. Germline CDR1 SGDLS, CDR2 YYNGEE. The CDR3 totals 14 residues. The V end lost 0 bases, the J end lost 9 bases, and 10 bases lay between the germline ends. DNA for the CDR3: TGTGCCAGCAGCGTAGCCGGGTTGGGTTCACCCCTCCACTTT. It codes for CASSVAGLGSPLHF.

This clonotype was seen a single time. The J gene is TRBJ1-5, the V gene TRBV7-8, with TRBD1 identical over 10 bases. CDR1 and CDR2 (germline): SGHVS, FQNEAQ. The trim removed 5 bases at V and 4 bases at J, leaving 8 bases unmatched. The CDR3 is 16 amino acids. CDR3 sequence reads: CASSPGTGAVNQPQHF. The DNA of the CDR3 is TGTGCCAGCAGCCCTGGGACAGGGGCGGTGAATCAGCCCCAGCATTTT.

There are many counts of this clonotype. The rearrangement links TRBV27 to TRBJ2-1; a possible D gene is TRBD2 (6 bases). Germline assignment: CDR1 MNHEY and CDR2 SMNVEV (reference sequence). This CDR3 is 15 amino acids long. V was shortened by 2 bases and J by 1 base, with 9 bases between the two germline ends. The CDR3 DNA reads as TGTGCCAGCAGTTTACGCGGGATTTCCTACAATGAGCAGTTCTTC. This sequence encodes CASSLRGISYNEQFF.

Notes on this clonotype: The junction does not match germline at one end; this may be a read error. V gene TRBV4-1 combines with J gene TRBJ2-7, with 8 positions matching TRBD2. The CDR3 extends over 17 amino acids. Germline CDR1 and CDR2: MGHRA and YSYEKL. The CDR3 coding sequence is TGCGCCAGCAGCGAAGAGGGGTCGGGAGGGTTCCCCTACGAGCAGTACTTC. Translating it yields CASSEEGSGGFPYEQYF.

This clonotype showed up just once. The chain couples TRBV20-1 to TRBJ2-3; D may be TRBD2 (6 bases). The germline gives CDR1 DFQATT, CDR2 SNEGSKA (reference sequence). Trimming removed 6 bases at V and 4 bases at J, with 11 bases between. The CDR3 is made up of 12 amino acids. CDR3 amino acids: CSARGVPDTQYF. The CDR3, as DNA: TGCAGTGCCCGCGGGGTGCCAGATACGCAGTATTTT.

The CDR3 loop reads CASSYSREYQPQHF. The CDR3 region has the DNA TGTGCCAGCAGTTACTCGCGGGAGTATCAGCCCCAGCATTTT. The chain joins TRBV6-5 to TRBJ1-5; unclear D gene. The CDR3 sequence is 14 residues long. Germline values: CDR1 MNHEY, CDR2 SVGAGI. Trimming shortened V by 0 bases and J by 5 bases, and 8 bases separated the two germline ends.

This clonotype was found a few times. The chain couples TRBV4-2 to TRBJ2-2; a weak D match, TRBD2 (5 bases). The CDR3 runs to 16 residues. Trimming removed 4 bases at V and 6 bases at J, with 18 bases between. Germline CDR1 LGHNA, CDR2 YNFKEQ. CDR3 region: CASSPYTSLLSGELFF. CDR3 bases: TGTGCCAGCAGCCCCTACACTAGTCTGCTTTCCGGGGAGCTGTTTTTT.

This clonotype was seen more than once but under ten times. The rearrangement joins TRBV9 to TRBJ1-1, with no clear D. V was clipped by 0 bases and J by 3 bases, with 9 bases between them. CDR3 size: 14 residues. Germline-derived CDR1 and CDR2 are SGDLS and YYNGEE. The DNA for the CDR3 is TGTGCCAGCAGCGTAGGGGGTTCCCACACTGAAGCTTTCTTT. It translates to CASSVGGSHTEAFF.

V is TRBV6-4 and J is TRBJ2-6; D unclear. Trimming cost V 3 bases and J 0 bases, with 9 bases left between them. There are 16 residues in the CDR3. Per germline, CDR1 MRHNA and CDR2 SNTAGT. The CDR3 region has the DNA TGTGCCAGCAGTGAAGGGTTTCTCTCTGGGGCCAACGTCCTGACTTTC. This gives the protein CASSEGFLSGANVLTF.

CDR3 DNA sequence: TGCGCCAGCAGCCGGAGACAGGGGGAGAACGGGGAGCTGTTTTTT. It is translated as CASSRRQGENGELFF. This chain connects TRBV4-1 to TRBJ2-2, with 9 positions matching TRBD1. CDR1 is MGHRA, CDR2 YSYEKL, per germline. The V gene end was trimmed by 4 bases and the J gene end by 7 bases; junction bases not matched to a gene: 7. The CDR3 extends over 15 amino acids.

The gene calls are TRBV2 and TRBJ2-1; no clear D gene. The DNA end is more similar to TRBJ2-5, so the J call may be wrong. Germline values: CDR1 SNHLY, CDR2 FYNNEI. The CDR3 is made up of 14 amino acids. The CDR3 region is CASSEVTHGETQYF. In DNA form, the CDR3 reads TGTGCCAGCAGTGAAGTCACCCATGGGGAGACCCAGTACTTC.

This clonotype turned up a few times. The CDR3 DNA follows: TGTGCCACCAGCAGAGATATGGGCTATGGCTACACCTTC. The encoded protein is CATSRDMGYGYTF. This rearrangement joins TRBV15 to TRBJ1-2, with D unresolved. CDR1 and CDR2 from the germline V gene are LNHNV and YYDKDF (reference sequence). The CDR3 spans 13 residues. Between the trimmed V and J ends, which lost 0 bases and 4 bases, there was a span of 6 bases.

This rearrangement joins TRBV27 to TRBJ1-2; the D is unclear. CDR1 is MNHEY and CDR2 is SMNVEV in the germline V gene (reference sequence). The CDR3 has 15 amino acids. Trimming removed 2 bases from V and 4 bases from J, with 14 bases in between. For the CDR3, the DNA is TGTGCCAGCAGTTTACGCGATAGGCCAACCTATGGCTACACCTTC. Encoded protein: CASSLRDRPTYGYTF.

The chain is built from TRBV11-2 and TRBJ1-3, with D hard to call. The ends were cut back, 5 bases at V and 7 bases at J, with 21 bases in the middle. The CDR3 consists of 16 residues. Germline CDR1 SGHAT, CDR2 FQNNGV. CDR3 sequence reads: CASSPVGGKAWNTIYF. The CDR3 nucleotides read TGTGCCAGCAGCCCAGTAGGCGGGAAGGCATGGAACACCATATATTTT.

This rearrangement joins TRBV29-1 to TRBJ2-1, with a tentative D call TRBD2 (5 bases). The end of the DNA aligns better with TRBJ2-7, so the J call may be wrong. Looked up from germline, CDR1 is SQVTM and CDR2 is ANQGSEA. CDR3 length: 12 residues. The CDR3 sequence: CSVEGTLYEQYF. In nucleotides, the CDR3 is TGCAGCGTTGAAGGGACTCTCTACGAGCAGTACTTC.

There are a few counts of this clonotype. The gene calls are TRBV12-3 or TRBV12-4 and TRBJ2-1; 13 bases agree with TRBD2. The ends lost 5 bases at V and 8 bases at J; junction bases unmatched: 3. The CDR3 extends over 14 amino acids. CDR3 sequence: CASSPGLAGHEQFF. The CDR3 nucleotides are TGTGCCAGCAGTCCGGGACTAGCGGGACATGAGCAGTTCTTC.

This chain connects TRBV3-1 to TRBJ2-5; the D gene is possibly TRBD2 (6 bases). TRBJ2-7 explains the end of the DNA better; the J call may be wrong. The germline CDR1 and CDR2 sequences are LGHDT and YNNKEL (reference sequence). The CDR3 extends over 13 amino acids. The CDR3 here is CASSVEGRYEQYF. The CDR3 region has the DNA TGTGCCAGCAGTGTGGAGGGGAGATACGAGCAGTACTTC.

This clonotype was seen more than once but under ten times. The rearrangement uses TRBV20-1 and TRBJ1-2; 7 nucleotides match TRBD1. V was clipped by 5 bases and J by 5 bases; unmatched bases: 8. The germline V gene has CDR1 DFQATT and CDR2 SNEGSKA (reference sequence). This CDR3 region has 13 residues. CDR3 sequence reads: CSAAVQGSYGYTF. The CDR3 DNA is TGCAGTGCTGCCGTACAGGGGTCGTATGGCTACACCTTC.

There are a few counts of this clonotype. This chain uses TRBV28 with TRBJ2-7, with 11 bases that match TRBD2. Near its end, the DNA agrees better with TRBJ2-1, so the J call may be wrong. Germline CDR1 MDHEN, CDR2 SYDVKM. The CDR3 consists of 16 residues. Here the CDR3 DNA reads TGTGCCAGCAGTTTTCTTCTCGGACTAGCGGGCAATGAGCAGTTCTTC. Translation gives CASSFLLGLAGNEQFF.

The sample holds a few counts of this clonotype. This may stem from a read error, because a much larger clone lies one nucleotide away. Given the absence of the conserved phenylalanine or tryptophan at the CDR3 end, a read error is likely. The chain carries TRBV9 and TRBJ1-2; 7 bases match TRBD1. Looked up from germline, CDR1 is SGDLS and CDR2 is YYNGEE. Trimming cost V 4 bases and J 5 bases; bases outside gene matches: 14. This CDR3 has 16 residues. The CDR3 reads CASSPRNGQVPYGYTL. CDR3 in DNA: TGTGCCAGCAGCCCTCGGAATGGACAGGTCCCATATGGCTACACCCTC.